This T cell receptor beta chain was captured by sequencing in a study of T cell repertoires in cytomegalovirus infection. Study-level background: Through public TCR beta signatures, both CMV infection and matching HLA type were indicated.

This clonotype has more than one count but fewer than ten. Its antigen is unknown. This CDR3 comprises 15 residues. Germline assignment: CDR1 SGHTA and CDR2 FQGNSA. V lost 2 bases and J lost 5, with 15 bases in between. Study-level findings and limits: Predominance within the ex vivo response was attributable to HLA-C-restricted CMV-specific TCR beta clonotypes.

MiXCR, applied by TCRdb to the reads, yields one record per CDR3 protein. Here the sample spans about 480,000 distinct CDR3 sequences, roughly a third being singletons. V and J are TRBV7-2 and TRBJ2-5; D uncertain. This sample comprised cultured PBMCs, obtained from culture after CMV antigen stimulation. This TCR was sampled from a human donor in good health (CMV status not recorded). Some clones in this sample may be carry-over from other donors' samples. CDR3 sequence: CASSLRPPRRETQYF. The CDR3 DNA is TGTGCCAGCAGCTTACGCCCGCCGCGTCGGGAGACCCAGTACTTC.